What follows is one TCR beta chain and its context. Repertoires were generated with immunoSEQ multiplex PCR, while TCRdb's copy carries only in-frame clones and drops some. This sample has 110,000 to 150,000 clones, with roughly four fifths found just once. The entry originates in a study of blood T cell repertoires in COVID-19. The receptor's source is a human donor in a cohort sampled during active COVID-19. The specimen was peripheral blood.

DNA of the CDR3: TGTGCCAGCTCACCCGCGGGACAGGGCCAAGAAGCTTTCTTT. Encoded protein: CASSPAGQGQEAFF. J is TRBJ1-1 and V is TRBV18; 9 bases are a match to TRBD1. This CDR3 has 14 residues. The ends lost 3 bases at V and 8 bases at J; junction bases unmatched: 7. CDR1 and CDR2 (germline): KGHSH, LQKENI. The whole variable domain, remainder taken from reference TRBV18 and TRBJ1-1, is NAGVMQNPRHLVRRRGQEARLRCSPMKGHSHVYWYRQLPEEGLKFMVYLQKENIIDESGMPKERFSAEFPKEGPSILRIQQVVRGDSAAYFCASSPAGQGQEAFFGQGTRLTVV.